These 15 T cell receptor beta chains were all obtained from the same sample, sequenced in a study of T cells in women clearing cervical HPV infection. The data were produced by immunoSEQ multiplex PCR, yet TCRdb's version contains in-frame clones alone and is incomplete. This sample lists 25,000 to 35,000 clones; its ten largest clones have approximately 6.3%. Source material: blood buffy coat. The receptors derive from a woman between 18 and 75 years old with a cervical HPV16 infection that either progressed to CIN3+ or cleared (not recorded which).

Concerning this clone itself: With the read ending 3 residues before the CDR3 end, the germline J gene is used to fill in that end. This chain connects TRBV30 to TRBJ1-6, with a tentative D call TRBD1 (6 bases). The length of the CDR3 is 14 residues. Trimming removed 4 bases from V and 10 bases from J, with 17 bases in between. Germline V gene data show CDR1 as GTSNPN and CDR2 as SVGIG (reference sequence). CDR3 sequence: CAWTGATPGSPLHF. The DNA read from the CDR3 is TGTGCCTGGACAGGGGCCACACCGGGGTCACCC.

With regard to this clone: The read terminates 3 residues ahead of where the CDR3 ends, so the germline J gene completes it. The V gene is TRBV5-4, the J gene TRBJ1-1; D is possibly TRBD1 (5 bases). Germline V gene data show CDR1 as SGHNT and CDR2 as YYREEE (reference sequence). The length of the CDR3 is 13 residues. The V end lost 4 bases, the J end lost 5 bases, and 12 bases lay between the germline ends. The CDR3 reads CASSVGGGTEAFF. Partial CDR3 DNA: TGTGCCAGCAGCGTCGGGGGAGGAACTGAA.

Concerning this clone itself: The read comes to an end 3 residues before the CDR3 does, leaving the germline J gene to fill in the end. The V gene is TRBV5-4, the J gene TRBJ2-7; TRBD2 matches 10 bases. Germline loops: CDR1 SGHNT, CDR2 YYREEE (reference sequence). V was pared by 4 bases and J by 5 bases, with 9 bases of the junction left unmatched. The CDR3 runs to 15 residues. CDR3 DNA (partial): TGTGCCAGCAGCCCTTCAGCGGGGGGGTTCCACGAG. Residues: CASSPSAGGFHE. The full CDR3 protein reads CASSPSAGGFHEQYF.

The CDR3 sequence: CAWRKDREMMGYGYTF. The part of the CDR3 DNA that was read is TGTGCCTGGAGGAAGGACAGGGAGATGATGGGCTATGGC. J is TRBJ1-2 and V is TRBV30; 8 bases line up with TRBD1. Read data end 3 residues before the CDR3 end; the end is taken from the germline J gene. The CDR3 covers 16 residues. Germline lookup yields CDR1 GTSNPN and CDR2 SVGIG (reference sequence). V lost 3 bases, J lost 4 bases, and 13 bases stayed unmatched.

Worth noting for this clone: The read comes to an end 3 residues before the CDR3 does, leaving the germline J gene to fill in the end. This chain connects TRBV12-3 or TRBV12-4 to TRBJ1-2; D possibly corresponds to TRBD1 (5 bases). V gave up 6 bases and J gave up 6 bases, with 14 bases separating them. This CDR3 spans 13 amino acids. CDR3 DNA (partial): TGTGCCAGCAGCCCGAGAGGGGTCGATGGC. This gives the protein CASSPRGVDG. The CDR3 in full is CASSPRGVDGYTF.

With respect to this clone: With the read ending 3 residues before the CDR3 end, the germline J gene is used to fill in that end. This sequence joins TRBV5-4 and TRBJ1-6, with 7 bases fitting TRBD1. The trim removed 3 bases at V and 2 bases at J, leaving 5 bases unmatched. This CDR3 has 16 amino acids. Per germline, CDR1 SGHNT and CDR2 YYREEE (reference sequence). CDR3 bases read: TGTGCCAGCAGCTCTGACAGGGACACCTATAATTCACCC. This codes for CASSSDRDTYNSP. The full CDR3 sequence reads CASSSDRDTYNSPLHF.

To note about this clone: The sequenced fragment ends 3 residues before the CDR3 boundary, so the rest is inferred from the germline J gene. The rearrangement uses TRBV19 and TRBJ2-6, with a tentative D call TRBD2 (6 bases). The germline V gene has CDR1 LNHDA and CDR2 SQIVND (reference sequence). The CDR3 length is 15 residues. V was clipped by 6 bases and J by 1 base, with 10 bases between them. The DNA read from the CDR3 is TGTGCCAGTAGGAGACTAGTTTCTGGGGCCAACGTC. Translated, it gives CASRRLVSGANV. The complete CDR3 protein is CASRRLVSGANVLTF.

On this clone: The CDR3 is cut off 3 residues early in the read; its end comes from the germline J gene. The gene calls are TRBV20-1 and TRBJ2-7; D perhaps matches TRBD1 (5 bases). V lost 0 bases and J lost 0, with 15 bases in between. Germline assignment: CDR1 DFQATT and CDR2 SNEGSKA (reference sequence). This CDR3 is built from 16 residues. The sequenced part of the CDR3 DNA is TGCAGTGCTAGAGATCTTGGGGCAGTTTCCTCCTACGAG. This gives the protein CSARDLGAVSSYE. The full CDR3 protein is CSARDLGAVSSYEQYF.

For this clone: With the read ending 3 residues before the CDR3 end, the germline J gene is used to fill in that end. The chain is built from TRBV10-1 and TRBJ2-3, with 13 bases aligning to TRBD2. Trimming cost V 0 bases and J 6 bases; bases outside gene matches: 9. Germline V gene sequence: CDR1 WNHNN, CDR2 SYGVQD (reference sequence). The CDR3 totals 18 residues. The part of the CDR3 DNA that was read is TGCGCCAGCAGTGAGTCGGGTACTAGCGGGGGGGCCTGGGATACG. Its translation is CASSESGTSGGAWDT. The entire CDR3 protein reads CASSESGTSGGAWDTQYF.

The sequenced part of the CDR3 DNA is TGTGCCAGCAGTGGGGGGCTCCGGGGAGGGGACTATGGC. Protein: CASSGGLRGGDYG. The full CDR3 protein reads CASSGGLRGGDYGYTF. The chain has TRBV2 and TRBJ1-2; D may be TRBD1 (6 bases). Read coverage stops 3 residues before the CDR3 terminus; the germline J gene supplies the remainder. CDR3 length: 16 amino acids. V gave up 4 bases and J gave up 3 bases, with 18 bases separating them. CDR1 and CDR2 (germline): SNHLY, FYNNEI.

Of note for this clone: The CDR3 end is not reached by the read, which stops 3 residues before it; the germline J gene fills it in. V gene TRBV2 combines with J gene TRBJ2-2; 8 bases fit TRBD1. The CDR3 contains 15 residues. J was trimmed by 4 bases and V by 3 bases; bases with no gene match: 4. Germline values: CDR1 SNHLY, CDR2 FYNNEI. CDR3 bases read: TGTGCCAGCAGTGAGGACAGGGTAGGCACCGGGGAG. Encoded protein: CASSEDRVGTGE. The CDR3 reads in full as CASSEDRVGTGELFF.

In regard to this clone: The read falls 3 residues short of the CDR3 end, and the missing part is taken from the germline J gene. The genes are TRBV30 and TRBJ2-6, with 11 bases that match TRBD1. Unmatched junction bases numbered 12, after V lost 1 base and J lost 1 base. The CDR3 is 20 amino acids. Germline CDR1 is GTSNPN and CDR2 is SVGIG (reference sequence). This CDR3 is CAWSDPFGTGGRSGANVLTF. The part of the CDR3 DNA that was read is TGTGCCTGGAGTGACCCCTTCGGGACAGGGGGAAGGTCTGGGGCCAACGTC.

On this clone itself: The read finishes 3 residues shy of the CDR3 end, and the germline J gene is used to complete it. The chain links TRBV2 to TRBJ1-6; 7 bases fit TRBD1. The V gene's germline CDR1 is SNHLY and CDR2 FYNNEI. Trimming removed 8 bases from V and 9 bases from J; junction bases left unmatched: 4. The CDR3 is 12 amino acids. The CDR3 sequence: CASGSGGSPLHF. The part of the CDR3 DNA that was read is TGTGCCAGCGGGTCAGGGGGTTCACCC.

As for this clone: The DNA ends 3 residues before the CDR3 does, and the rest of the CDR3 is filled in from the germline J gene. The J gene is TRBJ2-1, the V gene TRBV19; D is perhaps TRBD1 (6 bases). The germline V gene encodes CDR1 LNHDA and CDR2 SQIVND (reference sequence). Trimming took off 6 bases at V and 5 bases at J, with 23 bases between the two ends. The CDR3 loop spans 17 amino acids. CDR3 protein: CASRLRSQGSSNNEQFF. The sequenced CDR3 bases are TGTGCCAGTAGATTAAGGAGCCAGGGGTCATCCAACAATGAG.

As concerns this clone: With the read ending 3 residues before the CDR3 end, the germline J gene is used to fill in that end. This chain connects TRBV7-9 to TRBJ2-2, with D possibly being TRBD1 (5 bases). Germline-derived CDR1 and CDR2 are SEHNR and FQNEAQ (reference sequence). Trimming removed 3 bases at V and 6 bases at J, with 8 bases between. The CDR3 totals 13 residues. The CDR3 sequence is CASSFGAPGELFF. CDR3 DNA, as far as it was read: TGTGCCAGCAGCTTTGGGGCGCCCGGGGAG.